Following are 30 T cell receptor beta chains from one sample sequenced in a study of cytomegalovirus exposure and HLA in healthy donors. The PCR contained 60 Vbeta and 13 Jbeta primers. Generated by immunoSEQ multiplex PCR, the TCRdb table keeps only in-frame clones and is missing some. The sample has about 190,000 clones, 84% seen once. The material sequenced was PBMCs. The receptors shown here come from a boy aged 5-17 years in good health and CMV-seronegative.

The rearrangement links TRBV5-1 to TRBJ1-3, with TRBD1 matching over 10 bases. The CDR3 consists of 16 residues. Germline trimming cut 2 bases from V and 2 bases from J; bases unmatched to any gene: 4. Germline CDR1 reads SGHRS; CDR2 reads YFSETQ. The DNA of the CDR3 is TGCGCCAGCAGCTTTGCGGGGACAGGGGCTGGAAACACCATATATTTT. Translated: CASSFAGTGAGNTIYF.

The chain recombines TRBV6-5 with TRBJ1-4; 10 positions match TRBD1. The CDR3 extends over 15 amino acids. Per the germline V gene, CDR1 is MNHEY and CDR2 is SVGAGI. With 4 bases clipped from V and 7 bases from J, the junction kept 6 bases outside the gene matches. The CDR3 DNA sequence: TGTGCCAGCAGTTTAAGGGACAGGGGAGGTGAAAAACTGTTTTTT. Protein: CASSLRDRGGEKLFF.

The chain has TRBV2 and TRBJ2-3; D unclear. The V end lost 9 bases, the J end lost 0 bases, and 13 bases lay between the germline ends. Germline V gene sequence: CDR1 SNHLY, CDR2 FYNNEI. The CDR3 loop spans 14 amino acids. The CDR3 loop is CARTHPISTDTQYF. The CDR3 nucleotides are TGTGCCAGGACTCATCCAATCAGCACAGATACGCAGTATTTT.

In its sample, this clone was seen a few times. The genes are TRBV6-5 and TRBJ1-5; TRBD1 is a possible D gene (6 bases). Deletions cut 0 bases from V and 5 bases from J, with 8 bases between. Looked up from germline, CDR1 is MNHEY and CDR2 is SVGAGI. CDR3 size: 14 residues. The CDR3 protein is CASSYSPGDQPQHF. For the CDR3, the DNA is TGTGCCAGCAGTTACTCCCCAGGGGATCAGCCCCAGCATTTT.

The rearrangement joins TRBV29-1 to TRBJ1-3; D is unresolved. V lost 7 bases to trimming and J lost 3 bases, with 19 bases between them. Germline CDR1 is SQVTM and CDR2 is ANQGSEA. The CDR3 consists of 15 residues. The CDR3 loop is CSGRVVGGDGNTIYF. The CDR3 DNA reads as TGCAGCGGGAGAGTCGTCGGAGGCGATGGAAACACCATATATTTT.

V and J are TRBV6-1 and TRBJ1-2, with 10 positions matching TRBD1. Germline V gene data show CDR1 as MNHNS and CDR2 as SASEGT. The V segment lost 5 bases and the J segment 8 bases; nucleotides outside the gene matches: 8. The CDR3 spans 14 residues. The DNA for the CDR3 is TGTGCCAGCAGTTGGGACAGGGGACATGGGGGCTACACCTTC. Translated, it gives CASSWDRGHGGYTF.

This clone came up a few times. V and J are TRBV5-4 and TRBJ2-7, with D perhaps TRBD1 (5 bases). The CDR3 totals 13 residues. V was trimmed by 3 bases and J by 3 bases, leaving 10 bases between them. Germline V CDR1 and CDR2: SGHNT, YYREEE (reference sequence). CDR3 sequence: CASSSPTDYEQYF. CDR3 coding DNA: TGTGCCAGCAGCTCTCCGACAGACTACGAGCAGTACTTC.

The chain recombines TRBV7-9 with TRBJ1-5, with unresolved D. V lost 4 bases, J lost 5 bases, and 9 bases lay in between. The CDR3 runs to 13 residues. The V gene's germline CDR1 is SEHNR and CDR2 FQNEAQ (reference sequence). The CDR3 DNA is TGTGCCAGCAGCTCCTCGAGGGATCAGCCCCAGCATTTT. It specifies CASSSSRDQPQHF.

The V call is TRBV7-2, the J call TRBJ1-2; TRBD1 matches at 8 bases. The V gene end was trimmed by 1 base and the J gene end by 3 bases; junction bases not matched to a gene: 4. The CDR3 is made up of 15 amino acids. Germline V gene lookup returns CDR1 SGHTA and CDR2 FQGNSA. Here the CDR3 DNA reads TGTGCCAGCAGCTTAGGGGACAGGCAAGACTATGGCTACACCTTC. This sequence encodes CASSLGDRQDYGYTF. Together with reference TRBV7-2 and TRBJ1-2, the CDR3 gives the full variable domain: GAGVSQSPSNKVTEKGKDVELRCDPISGHTALYWYRQSLGQGLEFLIYFQGNSAPDKSGLPSDRFSAERTGGSVSTLTIQRTQQEDSAVYLCASSLGDRQDYGYTFGSGTRLTVV.

The chain links TRBV15 to TRBJ2-6, with 8 bases identical to TRBD2. The germline V gene has CDR1 LNHNV and CDR2 YYDKDF (reference sequence). V lost 0 bases and J lost 0; bases outside the gene matches: 7. This CDR3 has 19 amino acids. In nucleotides, the CDR3 is TGTGCCACCAGCAGAGATTTGGCTAGCGGGCGCTCTGGGGCCAACGTCCTGACTTTC. It encodes CATSRDLASGRSGANVLTF.

The rearrangement joins TRBV4-1 to TRBJ1-3, with TRBD1 as a possible D gene (5 bases). This CDR3 is 15 amino acids long. The germline V gene has CDR1 MGHRA and CDR2 YSYEKL. The V and J ends lost 2 bases and 2 bases respectively, with 10 bases between them. CDR3 nucleotide sequence: TGCGCCAGCAGCCAATACTGGGGCACTGGAAACACCATATATTTT. This sequence encodes CASSQYWGTGNTIYF.

The chain employs TRBV27 and TRBJ2-2, with D uncertain. Trimming shortened V by 3 bases and J by 1 base, and 3 bases separated the two germline ends. The CDR3 runs to 13 residues. Germline CDR1 and CDR2: MNHEY and SMNVEV (reference sequence). Here the CDR3 DNA reads TGTGCCAGCAGTTTTCAGAACACCGGGGAGCTGTTTTTT. Protein sequence: CASSFQNTGELFF.

This chain connects TRBV5-6 to TRBJ2-3; no clear D. Germline V gene data show CDR1 as SGHDT and CDR2 as YYEEEE. The CDR3 is made up of 12 amino acids. V lost 3 bases to trimming and J lost 7 bases, with 9 bases between them. This CDR3 reads CASSSTSHTQYF. CDR3 nucleotide sequence: TGTGCCAGCAGCTCCACTTCCCATACGCAGTATTTT.

The DNA for the CDR3 is TGTGCCAGCAGTTTATGGACTAGCGGCCCCAGGCTTGGAGAGCAGTACTTC. Protein product: CASSLWTSGPRLGEQYF. The chain has TRBV28 and TRBJ2-7; 9 bases line up with TRBD2. Germline CDR1 is MDHEN and CDR2 is SYDVKM. The V segment lost 0 bases and the J segment 7 bases; nucleotides outside the gene matches: 13. This CDR3 spans 17 amino acids.

The chain links TRBV30 to TRBJ2-2; 10 bases are shared with TRBD2. CDR3 length equals 17 residues. Germline V gene data show CDR1 as GTSNPN and CDR2 as SVGIG (reference sequence). Losses at the gene ends were 3 bases for V and 7 bases for J; bases not matched to a gene: 14. CDR3 sequence reads: CAWRGRLAGEKSGELFF. Written as DNA, the CDR3 is TGTGCCTGGAGAGGGCGGCTAGCGGGGGAAAAGAGCGGGGAGCTGTTTTTT.

The chain links TRBV12-5 to TRBJ2-1; 9 positions match TRBD1. This CDR3 has 15 residues. From germline, CDR1 is LGHNT and CDR2 FRNRAP. V was clipped by 6 bases and J by 3 bases; unmatched bases: 6. The CDR3 DNA sequence: TGTGCTAGTGGCACTGGGACAGGGAACTACAATGAGCAGTTCTTC. This gives the protein CASGTGTGNYNEQFF.

The chain is built from TRBV20-1 and TRBJ2-1; no reliable D call. Germline V gives CDR1 DFQATT, CDR2 SNEGSKA (reference sequence). The CDR3 has 11 residues. V was cut by 5 bases and J by 11 bases, with 13 bases left in between. The DNA of the CDR3 is TGCAGTGCTCCGCTTTTCCTAAAGCAGTTCTTC. Protein: CSAPLFLKQFF.

This clone was recorded only once. The chain combines TRBV28 with TRBJ2-7; D not resolved. The V gene's germline CDR1 is MDHEN and CDR2 SYDVKM. This CDR3 is 11 amino acids long. V was pared by 3 bases and J by 4 bases, with 4 bases between. For the CDR3, the DNA is TGTGCCAGCAGTTTTACTTACGAGCAGTACTTC. It specifies CASSFTYEQYF.

The V and J genes are TRBV7-9 and TRBJ1-6; D is perhaps TRBD1 (6 bases). Germline V gives CDR1 SEHNR, CDR2 FQNEAQ (reference sequence). The CDR3 runs to 19 residues. V was clipped by 1 base and J by 0 bases, with 16 bases between them. The CDR3 protein is CASSLGMDSLSSYNSPLHF. CDR3 DNA sequence: TGTGCCAGCAGCTTAGGAATGGACAGCCTAAGCTCCTATAATTCACCCCTCCACTTT.

This rearrangement joins TRBV6-1 to TRBJ2-4; 11 bases fit TRBD2. The V segment lost 0 bases and the J segment 3 bases; nucleotides outside the gene matches: 13. The CDR3 is made up of 20 amino acids. Germline-derived CDR1 and CDR2 are MNHNS and SASEGT. The CDR3 loop reads CASSEAGSLAGDNSKNIQYF. The CDR3, as DNA: TGTGCCAGCAGTGAAGCGGGGTCACTAGCGGGAGATAATAGCAAAAACATTCAGTACTTC.

Comments on this clone: The sample holds other DNA sequences that translate to the same CDR3. The CDR3 DNA is TGTGCCAGCAGCGTAGAAACAGGGCGGTTGGCTAATGAAAAACTGTTTTTT. Translating it yields CASSVETGRLANEKLFF. The rearrangement uses TRBV9 and TRBJ1-4; tentative D call: TRBD1 (6 bases). CDR1 and CDR2 from the germline V gene are SGDLS and YYNGEE. The CDR3 consists of 17 residues. Between the trimmed V and J ends, which lost 0 bases and 3 bases, there was a span of 15 bases.

This sequence joins TRBV7-3 and TRBJ2-1, with 8 nucleotides matching TRBD1. This CDR3 is built from 13 residues. Unmatched junction bases numbered 6, after V lost 5 bases and J lost 9 bases. Germline V gene lookup returns CDR1 SGHTA and CDR2 FQGTGA. Here the CDR3 DNA reads TGTGCCAGCAGCCGAGCAGGGGGCACTGAGCAGTTCTTC. Protein: CASSRAGGTEQFF.

The gene calls are TRBV18 and TRBJ1-4; D remains unclear. The CDR3 runs to 14 residues. Trimming removed 4 bases from V and 4 bases from J, with 10 bases in between. Per the germline V gene, CDR1 is KGHSH and CDR2 is LQKENI. In nucleotides, the CDR3 is TGTGCCAGCTCACGCGACTCTGGTAATGAAAAACTGTTTTTT. This codes for CASSRDSGNEKLFF.

The V and J genes are TRBV28 and TRBJ1-2; the match to TRBD1 covers 10 bases. Germline V gene sequence: CDR1 MDHEN, CDR2 SYDVKM. After removal of 3 bases from V and 6 bases from J, the junction contained 4 bases not matched to a gene. This CDR3 has 14 amino acids. This CDR3 is CASSLTGGFDGYTF. The CDR3 nucleotides read TGTGCCAGCAGTTTGACAGGGGGCTTTGATGGCTACACCTTC.

The chain uses TRBV18 and TRBJ2-1, with 8 bases matching TRBD2. The CDR3 length is 14 residues. V was pared by 6 bases and J by 6 bases, with 7 bases of the junction left unmatched. Germline lookup yields CDR1 KGHSH and CDR2 LQKENI. The CDR3 region is CASSPTGGFNEQFF. CDR3 sequence (DNA): TGTGCCAGCTCCCCCACGGGGGGGTTCAATGAGCAGTTCTTC.

V and J are TRBV7-6 and TRBJ2-2, with 14 bases matching TRBD2. The CDR3 contains 16 residues. The germline gives CDR1 SGHVS, CDR2 FNYEAQ. V shed 5 bases and J 5 bases; nucleotides not matched to a gene: 4. CDR3 residues: CASSPGLAGETGELFF. The CDR3 DNA reads TGTGCCAGCAGCCCGGGACTAGCGGGAGAAACCGGGGAGCTGTTTTTT. Variable domain in full (rest from reference TRBV7-6 and TRBJ2-2): GAGVSQSPRYKVTKRGQDVALRCDPISGHVSLYWYRQALGQGPEFLTYFNYEAQQDKSGLPNDRFSAERPEGSISTLTIQRTEQRDSAMYRCASSPGLAGETGELFFGEGSRLTVL.

This clone was counted between two and nine times. The chain recombines TRBV5-1 with TRBJ1-4; D gene ambiguous. The V gene's germline CDR1 is SGHRS and CDR2 YFSETQ. V was trimmed by 3 bases and J by 0 bases, leaving 12 bases between them. This CDR3 region has 16 residues. The CDR3 reads CASSWTSLATNEKLFF. The DNA for the CDR3 is TGCGCCAGCAGCTGGACTTCGCTTGCAACTAATGAAAAACTGTTTTTT.

Concerning this clone: One junction end does not reproduce the germline sequence, and a read error may be involved. J is TRBJ2-5 and V is TRBV9, with 9 bases lining up with TRBD2. Germline V gives CDR1 SGDLS, CDR2 YYNGEE. The CDR3 spans 16 residues. The CDR3 sequence: CASSADWGGRGENQYF. CDR3 nucleotides: TGTGCCAGCAGTGCAGACTGGGGCGGGAGGGGAGAGAACCAGTACTTC.

This clone was recorded only once. This chain joins TRBV7-8 and TRBJ1-1; 9 bases line up with TRBD1. CDR1 SGHVS and CDR2 FQNEAQ come from the germline V gene. V was pared by 6 bases and J by 8 bases, with 16 bases of the junction left unmatched. This CDR3 has 16 residues. The CDR3 protein is CASSSIIRGQGVEAFF. In nucleotides, the CDR3 is TGTGCCAGCAGTTCCATTATTAGGGGACAGGGCGTAGAAGCTTTCTTT.

This chain connects TRBV9 to TRBJ1-3, with D perhaps TRBD1 (5 bases). Trimming took off 4 bases at V and 2 bases at J, with 16 bases between the two ends. This CDR3 has 16 residues. Germline V gene lookup returns CDR1 SGDLS and CDR2 YYNGEE. CDR3 in DNA: TGTGCCAGCAGCCCCTCGACAGACCCGACTGGAAACACCATATATTTT. Residues: CASSPSTDPTGNTIYF.